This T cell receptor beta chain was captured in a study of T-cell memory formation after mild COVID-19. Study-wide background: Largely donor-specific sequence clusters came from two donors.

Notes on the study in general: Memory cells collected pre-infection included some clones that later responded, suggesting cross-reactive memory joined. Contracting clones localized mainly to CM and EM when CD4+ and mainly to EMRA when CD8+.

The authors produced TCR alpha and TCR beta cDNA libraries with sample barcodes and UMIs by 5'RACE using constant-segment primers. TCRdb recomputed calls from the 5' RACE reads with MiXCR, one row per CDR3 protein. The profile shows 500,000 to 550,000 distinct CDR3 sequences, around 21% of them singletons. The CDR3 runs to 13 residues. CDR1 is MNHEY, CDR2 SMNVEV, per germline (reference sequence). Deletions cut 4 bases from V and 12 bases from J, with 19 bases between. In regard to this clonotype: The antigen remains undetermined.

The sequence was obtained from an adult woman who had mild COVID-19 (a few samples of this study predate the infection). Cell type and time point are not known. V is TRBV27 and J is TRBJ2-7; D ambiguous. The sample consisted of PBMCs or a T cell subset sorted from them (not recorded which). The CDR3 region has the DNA TGTGCCAGCAGTTCGCACTCCGATTCGGGTCGGTACTTC. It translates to CASSSHSDSGRYF.